This passage covers 20 T cell receptor beta chains from one sample sequenced in a study of T cell changes during pregnancy in multiple sclerosis. Repertoires were generated with immunoSEQ multiplex PCR, while TCRdb's copy carries only in-frame clones and drops some. Of tens of thousands of clones in the sample, 80% to 90% were seen once. Sequenced material: CD8+ T cells from peripheral blood mononuclear cells, taken in the second trimester of pregnancy. These receptor sequences come from a female donor with multiple sclerosis, enrolled in a pregnancy study.

The rearrangement joins TRBV4-3 to TRBJ1-6; the D is unclear. The CDR3 is 18 amino acids. V lost 0 bases to trimming and J lost 1 base, with 13 bases between them. CDR1 is LGHNA, CDR2 YSLEER, per germline. The CDR3 DNA follows: TGCGCCAGCAGCCAAGAGTCCGCGGGGTGGTCCTATAATTCACCCCTCCACTTT. This codes for CASSQESAGWSYNSPLHF.

This rearrangement joins TRBV30 to TRBJ2-3, with D perhaps TRBD1 (5 bases). This CDR3 region has 13 residues. Germline V lookup: CDR1 GTSNPN, CDR2 SVGIG (reference sequence). V was pared by 0 bases and J by 3 bases, with 7 bases between. CDR3 nucleotide sequence: TGTGCCTGGAGTGTATCAGGGACAGATACGCAGTATTTT. It is translated as CAWSVSGTDTQYF. The full variable domain, with the rest looked up from reference TRBV30 and TRBJ2-3, is SQTIHQWPATLVQPVGSPLSLECTVEGTSNPNLYWYRQAAGRGLQLLFYSVGIGQISSEVPQNLSASRPQDRQFILSSKKLLLSDSGFYLCAWSVSGTDTQYFGPGTRLTVL.

This clone occurred a few times. The genes are TRBV15 and TRBJ1-4, with TRBD1 identical over 11 bases. CDR1 and CDR2 (germline): LNHNV, YYDKDF (reference sequence). Germline trimming cut 4 bases from V and 7 bases from J; bases unmatched to any gene: 5. The CDR3 runs to 15 residues. The CDR3 is CATSNGQGASEKLFF. Written as DNA, the CDR3 is TGTGCCACCAGCAACGGACAGGGGGCGAGTGAAAAACTGTTTTTT.

This sequence joins TRBV10-3 and TRBJ2-7, with D perhaps matching TRBD2 (5 bases). V was trimmed by 6 bases and J by 4 bases, leaving 19 bases between them. The CDR3 length is 15 residues. In germline, CDR1 is ENHRY, CDR2 SYGVKD. This CDR3 is CAISGGLLGNYEQYF. In DNA form, the CDR3 reads TGTGCCATCAGCGGCGGACTGTTGGGAAATTACGAGCAGTACTTC.

CDR3 loop: CASSQSSGGTYEQYF. DNA of the CDR3: TGCGCCAGCAGCCAATCTAGCGGGGGGACCTACGAGCAGTACTTC. V and J are TRBV4-1 and TRBJ2-7, with 11 bases identical to TRBD2. The germline V gene encodes CDR1 MGHRA and CDR2 YSYEKL. This CDR3 region has 15 residues. With 2 bases clipped from V and 2 bases from J, the junction kept 2 bases outside the gene matches.

This clone showed up just once. The V call is TRBV6-1, the J call TRBJ2-2; 10 bases fit TRBD2. The length of the CDR3 is 14 residues. The J segment lost 3 bases and the V segment lost 5 bases, leaving 0 bases of the junction unmatched. Germline CDR1 and CDR2: MNHNS and SASEGT. As DNA, the CDR3 is TGTGCCAGCAGTCTAGCGGGGGACACCGGGGAGCTGTTTTTT. It is translated as CASSLAGDTGELFF.

The J gene is TRBJ2-3, the V gene TRBV25-1; D unclear. Trimming took 4 bases from V and 0 from J, leaving 11 bases between them. Germline CDR1 is MGHDK and CDR2 is SYGVNS. CDR3 size: 15 residues. CDR3 sequence: CASSVRGASTDTQYF. In nucleotides, the CDR3 is TGTGCCAGCAGTGTGCGCGGAGCGAGCACAGATACGCAGTATTTT.

The CDR3 loop reads CASSFSTGSTYEQYF. The CDR3 nucleotides read TGCGCCAGCAGCTTTTCGACAGGCTCTACCTACGAGCAGTACTTC. This chain links TRBV5-1 with TRBJ2-7; D may be TRBD1 (6 bases). The V end lost 2 bases, the J end lost 2 bases, and 14 bases lay between the germline ends. Germline loops: CDR1 SGHRS, CDR2 YFSETQ. This CDR3 is built from 15 residues.

The V gene is TRBV15, the J gene TRBJ1-5; TRBD1 aligns across 7 bases. The junction had 1 base not matched to a gene; V was cut back by 0 bases and J by 2 bases. The CDR3 spans 15 residues. CDR1 LNHNV and CDR2 YYDKDF come from the germline V gene (reference sequence). Written as DNA, the CDR3 is TGTGCCACCAGCAGAGATCAGGGGGGCAATCAGCCCCAGCATTTT. Translation gives CATSRDQGGNQPQHF.

The chain links TRBV15 to TRBJ2-2; D call uncertain. The CDR3 is 13 residues long. The ends were cut back, 0 bases at V and 5 bases at J, with 4 bases in the middle. CDR1 LNHNV and CDR2 YYDKDF come from the germline V gene (reference sequence). CDR3 sequence (DNA): TGTGCCACCAGCAGAGATCAGACCGGGGAGCTGTTTTTT. It specifies CATSRDQTGELFF.

This clone was observed a handful of times. J is TRBJ2-7 and V is TRBV7-2; no clear D gene. Germline loops: CDR1 SGHTA, CDR2 FQGNSA. V lost 5 bases and J 2 bases, leaving 10 bases between the germline ends. This CDR3 is built from 13 residues. The CDR3 bases are TGTGCCAGCAGCCTAGACACAGCCTACGAGCAGTACTTC. Encoded protein: CASSLDTAYEQYF.

This clone appeared a single time. V is TRBV6-1 and J is TRBJ2-7; 8 nucleotides line up with TRBD1. The ends lost 4 bases at V and 4 bases at J; junction bases unmatched: 6. The CDR3 is 14 residues long. Germline V lookup: CDR1 MNHNS, CDR2 SASEGT. Written as DNA, the CDR3 is TGTGCCAGCAGTGGCCTGGGACAGGTTTACGAGCAGTACTTC. This gives the protein CASSGLGQVYEQYF.

The rearrangement uses TRBV4-1 and TRBJ2-1; 10 bases align to TRBD2. V trimming: 1 base; J trimming: 5 bases; junction bases outside the gene matches: 5. The CDR3 has 16 residues. CDR1 is MGHRA and CDR2 is YSYEKL in the germline V gene. In DNA, the CDR3 is TGCGCCAGCAGCCAAGTCTCGCTAGCGGGAGACAATGAGCAGTTCTTC. It codes for CASSQVSLAGDNEQFF.

This rearrangement joins TRBV5-1 to TRBJ2-7; D perhaps matches TRBD2 (5 bases). The V gene lost 2 bases and the J gene lost 4 bases, with 13 bases spanning the gap. This CDR3 is 14 amino acids long. Germline CDR1 is SGHRS and CDR2 is YFSETQ. The CDR3 bases are TGCGCCAGCAGCTTAACGGGGAGTGAGTACGAGCAGTACTTC. The encoded protein is CASSLTGSEYEQYF.

V and J are TRBV7-9 and TRBJ2-5; 9 nucleotides line up with TRBD2. Germline-derived CDR1 and CDR2 are SEHNR and FQNEAQ (reference sequence). Germline trimming cut 4 bases from V and 5 bases from J; bases unmatched to any gene: 17. The CDR3 length is 18 residues. The CDR3 region is CASSSNPIAGVLTETQYF. In DNA form, the CDR3 reads TGTGCCAGCAGCTCTAATCCCATAGCGGGAGTCCTCACGGAGACCCAGTACTTC.

The genes are TRBV10-2 and TRBJ1-5; D possibly corresponds to TRBD1 (6 bases). The CDR3 runs 13 residues. In germline, CDR1 is WSHSY, CDR2 SAAADI. V lost 6 bases and J 2 bases, leaving 8 bases between the germline ends. In DNA form, the CDR3 reads TGCGCCAGCAGGGACAGAGGCAATCAGCCCCAGCATTTT. Its protein product is CASRDRGNQPQHF.

The CDR3 is CASSLSAQGYNYGYTF. CDR3 coding DNA: TGTGCCAGCAGTTTATCGGCACAGGGGTACAACTATGGCTACACCTTC. The chain employs TRBV27 and TRBJ1-2; 7 bases align to TRBD1. This CDR3 is built from 16 residues. The V gene end was trimmed by 0 bases and the J gene end by 2 bases; junction bases not matched to a gene: 6. Germline V gene sequence: CDR1 MNHEY, CDR2 SMNVEV (reference sequence).

This clone is judged medium-sized. V and J are TRBV28 and TRBJ2-1, with unresolved D. The length of the CDR3 is 14 residues. Trimming stripped 3 bases from V and 2 bases from J, with 8 bases between. Germline lookup yields CDR1 MDHEN and CDR2 SYDVKM. The CDR3 loop reads CASSFVPAYNEQFF. The CDR3 DNA reads as TGTGCCAGCAGTTTCGTTCCAGCCTACAATGAGCAGTTCTTC. The whole variable domain, filled in from reference TRBV28 and TRBJ2-1, reads DVKVTQSSRYLVKRTGEKVFLECVQDMDHENMFWYRQDPGLGLRLIYFSYDVKMKEKGDIPEGYSVSREKKERFSLILESASTNQTSMYLCASSFVPAYNEQFFGPGTRLTVL.

The rearrangement links TRBV9 to TRBJ1-2, with a tentative D call TRBD1 (6 bases). The CDR3 has 15 residues. Germline V CDR1 and CDR2: SGDLS, YYNGEE. V lost 4 bases, J lost 5 bases, and 18 bases lay in between. CDR3 coding DNA: TGTGCCAGCAGCTCCATGGACAGTCTTATATATGGCTACACCTTC. Encoded protein: CASSSMDSLIYGYTF.

The rearrangement joins TRBV7-2 to TRBJ1-1; D unresolved. The CDR3 is 14 amino acids. V shed 1 base and J shed 1 base, with 7 bases lying between them. Germline lookup yields CDR1 SGHTA and CDR2 FQGNSA. This CDR3 is CASSLEAGNTEAFF. CDR3 coding DNA: TGTGCCAGCAGCTTAGAGGCAGGGAACACTGAAGCTTTCTTT.